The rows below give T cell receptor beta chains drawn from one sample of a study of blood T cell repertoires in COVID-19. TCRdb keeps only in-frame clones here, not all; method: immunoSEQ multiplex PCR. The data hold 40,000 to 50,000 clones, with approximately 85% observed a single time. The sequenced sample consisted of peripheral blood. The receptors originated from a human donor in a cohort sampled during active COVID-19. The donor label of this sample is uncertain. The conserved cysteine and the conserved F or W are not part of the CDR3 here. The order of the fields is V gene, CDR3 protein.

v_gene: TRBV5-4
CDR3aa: ASSKLGRGGTGELF

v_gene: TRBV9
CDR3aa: ASSTTTRTGELF

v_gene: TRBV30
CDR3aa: AWSVQNSPLH

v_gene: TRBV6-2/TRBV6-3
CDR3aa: ASSARGSYEQY

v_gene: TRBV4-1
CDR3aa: ASSHGGSSEKLF

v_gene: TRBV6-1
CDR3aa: ASSEQDPARRLRDTQY

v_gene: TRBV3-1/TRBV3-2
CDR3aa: ASSPGTGGWYEQY

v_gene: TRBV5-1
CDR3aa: ASSLWSGESTYEQY

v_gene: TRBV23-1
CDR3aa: ASSQYQPGTGGLSNTGELF

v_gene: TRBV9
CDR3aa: ASSVDEGMNTEAF

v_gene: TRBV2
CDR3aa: ASSEGSGSIGRQY

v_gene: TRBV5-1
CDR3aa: ASSRDRGQETQY

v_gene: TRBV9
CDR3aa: ASSVGTVGQPQH

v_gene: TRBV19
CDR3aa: ASSPQGTVPNYGYT

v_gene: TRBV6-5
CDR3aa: ASSPTGNTEAF

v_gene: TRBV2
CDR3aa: ASSDRTVTREKLF

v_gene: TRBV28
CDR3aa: ASSRGLAGGPVNNEQF

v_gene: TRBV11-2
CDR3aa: ASSLGRGGLLETQY

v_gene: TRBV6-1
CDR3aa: ASSEALGSTNSPLH

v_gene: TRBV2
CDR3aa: ASSDRSGTGYNEQF

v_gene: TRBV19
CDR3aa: ASSPQGASTDTQY

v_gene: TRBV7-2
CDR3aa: ASSSLAGDRKDTQY

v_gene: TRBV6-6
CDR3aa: ATPTATPPYEQY

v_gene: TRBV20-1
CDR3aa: SPGGRNEQF

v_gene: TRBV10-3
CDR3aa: ASQGDSNTGELF

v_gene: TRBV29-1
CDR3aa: SVRQGNSPLH

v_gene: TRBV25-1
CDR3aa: ASSEIGASPSGNTIY

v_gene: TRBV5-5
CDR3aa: ASSLQGAIAGNTIY

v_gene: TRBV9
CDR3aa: ASSVAGFSTDTQY

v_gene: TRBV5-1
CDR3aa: ASSLHEGTTGAYEQY

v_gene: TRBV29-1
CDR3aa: SATQGSSGANVLT

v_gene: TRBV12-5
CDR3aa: PHRGSGDKESNQPQH

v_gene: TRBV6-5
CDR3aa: ASRTDRERTEAF